This T cell receptor (beta chain) was captured by sequencing in a study of T cell changes during pregnancy in multiple sclerosis. CDR1 and CDR2 from the germline V gene are MDHEN and SYDVKM. This CDR3 comprises 14 residues. V was trimmed by 4 bases and J by 3 bases, leaving 13 bases between them. This table comes from immunoSEQ multiplex PCR, and its TCRdb copy is limited to in-frame clones, with some not included. The sample shows about 73,000 clones, roughly 92% of them seen only once. The sequence was obtained from a female donor in good health, enrolled as a control in a pregnancy study. Sequencing was performed on peripheral blood, taken in the third trimester of pregnancy. The V and J genes are TRBV28 and TRBJ2-7; perhaps TRBD2 as D (6 bases). This chain's CDR3 is CASSSLPGDYEQYF. In DNA, the CDR3 is TGTGCCAGCAGTTCCCTGCCGGGGGACTACGAGCAGTACTTC.